This is a list of T cell receptor beta chains from one sample in a study of blood T cell repertoires in COVID-19. The repertoire was sequenced with immunoSEQ multiplex PCR; TCRdb's copy has only in-frame clones and lacks some. The data hold under 250,000 clones, with roughly 90% observed a single time. The specimen sequenced was peripheral blood. The receptor set was obtained from a woman aged 55-70 years with acute or convalescent COVID-19. CDR3s include the opening cysteine and the closing phenylalanine or tryptophan. The D gene is left open where the match is weak. The size field is filled for only some rows; it gives once, few, many or a size class.

clone size: .
D gene: TRBD1
J gene: TRBJ1-1
V gene: TRBV7-6
CDR3 protein: CASSSTGGKGTEAFF
CDR3 DNA: TGTGCCAGCAGCTCAACAGGGGGTAAGGGCACTGAAGCTTTCTTT

clone size: once
D gene: .
J gene: TRBJ2-6
V gene: TRBV6-2/TRBV6-3
CDR3 protein: CASSLDSLSGANVLTF
CDR3 DNA: TGTGCCAGCAGTTTGGACAGCCTCTCTGGGGCCAACGTCCTGACTTTC

clone size: .
D gene: .
J gene: TRBJ1-1
V gene: TRBV2
CDR3 protein: CASTRISTEAFF
CDR3 DNA: TGTGCCAGCACGAGGATCAGTACTGAAGCTTTCTTT

clone size: .
D gene: .
J gene: TRBJ2-7
V gene: TRBV30
CDR3 protein: CAWSPQAGKSYEQYF
CDR3 DNA: TGTGCCTGGAGTCCCCAGGCAGGAAAATCCTACGAGCAGTACTTC

clone size: .
D gene: TRBD1
J gene: TRBJ1-1
V gene: TRBV13
CDR3 protein: CASSRQGMNAFF
CDR3 DNA: TGTGCCAGCAGCCGACAGGGTATGAACGCTTTCTTT

clone size: .
D gene: TRBD1
J gene: TRBJ2-7
V gene: TRBV18
CDR3 protein: CASSEQGPYEQYF
CDR3 DNA: TGTGCCAGCTCGGAACAGGGGCCCTACGAGCAGTACTTC

clone size: .
D gene: .
J gene: TRBJ2-6
V gene: TRBV4-3
CDR3 protein: CASSHLYSGANVLTF
CDR3 DNA: TGCGCCAGCAGCCACCTTTACTCTGGGGCCAACGTCCTGACTTTC

clone size: once
D gene: TRBD1
J gene: TRBJ1-5
V gene: TRBV2
CDR3 protein: CASRGGTGPYSNQPQHF
CDR3 DNA: TGTGCCAGCAGAGGGGGGACAGGACCTTATAGCAATCAGCCCCAGCATTTT

clone size: .
D gene: TRBD1
J gene: TRBJ2-7
V gene: TRBV2
CDR3 protein: CASSEGGTGKDEQYF
CDR3 DNA: TGTGCCAGCAGTGAAGGGGGGACAGGGAAGGACGAGCAGTACTTC

clone size: .
D gene: TRBD2
J gene: TRBJ2-1
V gene: TRBV6-2/TRBV6-3
CDR3 protein: CASSGGSVGNEQFF
CDR3 DNA: TGTGCCAGCAGCGGCGGGAGCGTCGGCAATGAGCAGTTCTTC

clone size: .
D gene: TRBD1
J gene: TRBJ2-7
V gene: TRBV27
CDR3 protein: CASSRDRRYEQYF
CDR3 DNA: TGTGCCAGCAGCCGGGACAGGCGGTACGAGCAGTACTTC

clone size: .
D gene: .
J gene: TRBJ1-2
V gene: TRBV2
CDR3 protein: CASKQQGGLGGYTF
CDR3 DNA: TGTGCCAGCAAGCAACAGGGTGGTCTTGGAGGCTACACCTTC

clone size: .
D gene: .
J gene: TRBJ2-7
V gene: TRBV29-1
CDR3 protein: CSVSQGYEQYF
CDR3 DNA: TGCAGCGTTTCACAGGGCTACGAGCAGTACTTC

clone size: .
D gene: .
J gene: TRBJ1-4
V gene: TRBV28
CDR3 protein: CASSLEQGNEKLFF
CDR3 DNA: TGTGCCAGCAGTTTGGAACAGGGTAATGAAAAACTGTTTTTT

clone size: .
D gene: .
J gene: TRBJ2-7
V gene: TRBV9
CDR3 protein: CASSVAGTPLYEQYF
CDR3 DNA: TGTGCCAGCAGCGTAGCGGGGACTCCCTTATACGAGCAGTACTTC

clone size: .
D gene: .
J gene: TRBJ1-5
V gene: TRBV7-2
CDR3 protein: CASSPDMFSNQPQHF
CDR3 DNA: TGTGCCAGCAGCCCCGACATGTTTAGCAATCAGCCCCAGCATTTT

clone size: .
D gene: .
J gene: TRBJ1-2
V gene: TRBV7-2
CDR3 protein: CASSLDGIGYTF
CDR3 DNA: TGTGCCAGCAGCTTAGACGGGATTGGCTACACCTTC

clone size: .
D gene: .
J gene: TRBJ2-2
V gene: TRBV5-1
CDR3 protein: CASSWGGANTGELFF
CDR3 DNA: TGCGCCAGCAGCTGGGGCGGAGCGAACACCGGGGAGCTGTTTTTT

clone size: .
D gene: TRBD2
J gene: TRBJ2-3
V gene: TRBV7-9
CDR3 protein: CASSSRLAEITDTQYF
CDR3 DNA: TGTGCCAGCAGCTCCCGACTAGCGGAGATCACAGATACGCAGTATTTT

clone size: .
D gene: TRBD1
J gene: TRBJ1-3
V gene: TRBV6-5
CDR3 protein: CASTPDRGLRNTIYF
CDR3 DNA: TGTGCCAGCACTCCCGACAGGGGGCTGCGAAACACCATATATTTT

clone size: .
D gene: .
J gene: TRBJ2-2
V gene: TRBV5-4
CDR3 protein: CASSTQGNTGELFF
CDR3 DNA: TGTGCCAGCAGCACCCAGGGTAACACCGGGGAGCTGTTTTTT

clone size: .
D gene: .
J gene: TRBJ2-5
V gene: TRBV7-6
CDR3 protein: CASSLAPETQYF
CDR3 DNA: TGTGCCAGCAGCTTAGCTCCGGAGACCCAGTACTTC

clone size: .
D gene: TRBD1
J gene: TRBJ2-2
V gene: TRBV19
CDR3 protein: CASSIPRTGAGELFF
CDR3 DNA: TGTGCCAGTAGTATCCCTCGGACAGGGGCCGGGGAGCTGTTTTTT

clone size: .
D gene: TRBD1
J gene: TRBJ1-2
V gene: TRBV6-5
CDR3 protein: CASKPGQGATYGYTF
CDR3 DNA: TGTGCCAGCAAGCCGGGACAGGGGGCAACCTATGGCTACACCTTC

clone size: .
D gene: .
J gene: TRBJ2-6
V gene: TRBV7-8
CDR3 protein: CASSLVRGRSEPANVLTF
CDR3 DNA: TGTGCCAGCAGCTTAGTCCGCGGTCGGTCAGAGCCGGCCAACGTCCTGACTTTC

clone size: .
D gene: .
J gene: TRBJ1-1
V gene: TRBV5-5
CDR3 protein: CASSLVPGGEAFF
CDR3 DNA: TGTGCCAGCAGCTTGGTCCCTGGCGGTGAAGCTTTCTTT

clone size: few
D gene: .
J gene: TRBJ1-1
V gene: TRBV27
CDR3 protein: CASSSWTDKNTEAFF
CDR3 DNA: TGTGCCAGCAGTTCCTGGACGGACAAAAACACTGAAGCTTTCTTT

clone size: .
D gene: .
J gene: TRBJ1-4
V gene: TRBV19
CDR3 protein: CASSISVNEKLFF
CDR3 DNA: TGTGCCAGTAGTATTAGTGTTAATGAAAAACTGTTTTTT

clone size: .
D gene: .
J gene: TRBJ2-1
V gene: TRBV7-8
CDR3 protein: CASSPARGTEQFF
CDR3 DNA: TGTGCCAGCAGCCCAGCGCGGGGTACGGAGCAGTTCTTC